The rows below give T cell receptor beta chains drawn from one sample of a study of T cell repertoires and HLA-DP antigens. Generated by immunoSEQ multiplex PCR, the TCRdb table keeps only in-frame clones and is missing some. The table includes 150 to 200 clones, roughly three fifths detected once. Sample: alloreactive CD137+ CD4+ T cells from cultured PBMCs. These receptors came from a man in his fifties in good health and CMV-seronegative. Both conserved end residues are part of each CDR3. Each record gives: J gene, V gene, D gene, CDR3 protein, CDR3 DNA. A D gene is named only where the DNA matches it firmly.

>TRBJ2-3|TRBV7-2|.
CASSANTDTQYF
TGTGCCAGCAGCGCTAACACAGATACGCAGTATTTT